Here is one T cell receptor (beta chain) with its context. Its antigen is still unknown. Per-nucleotide qualities are absent, and no much larger clonotype sits a single base away. CDR1 is given as SGHTA and CDR2 as FQGNSA, both from the germline V gene. The CDR3, from cysteine to phenylalanine, totals 16 residues. CDR3 DNA only is kept here, 48 bases in frame from base 1. V is trimmed back by 5 bases and J by 3 bases, and the junction contains 8 bases that no gene match accounts for. TCRbeta CDR3 regions were amplified from genomic DNA by means of the immunoSEQ Assay, a bias-controlled multiplex PCR. Per the authors' processing: The number of nucleated cells in each sample was estimated from the amplification of reference gene primers within the assay. Sequence reads were collapsed and filtered to measure the absolute abundance of every unique TCRbeta CDR3 rearrangement. For each sample, productive Simpson clonality was calculated as the square root of Simpson's diversity index over productive rearrangements. The immuneACCESS repertoire file appears here via TCRdb, limited to in-frame rearrangements. These files lack a portion of the clones; in checked studies, under half of the deficit traces to unresolved V genes, and the cause of the others is not known. V, J and clone size reflect that table, while D and trimming were determined from the DNA. The sample contains about 260,000 clones, around 86% of them found a single time. The ten largest clonotypes hold over 7.5% of the sample.

This sample stems from a study of blood T cell repertoires in COVID-19 (dated by TCRdb to the early 2020s). Regarding the study in general: Samples covering the acute and convalescent phases of COVID-19 were provided by collaborators in the United States, Italy and Spain. The sample metadata nearly always contained a de-identified subject ID, COVID-19 status, age in years and sex. The material from the prospective study consisted of cDNA or gDNA derived from T cells, B-cell-depleted T cells, or PBMCs. The repertoires were made available in a free public database intended to serve as a resource for research on the immune response to SARS-CoV-2. Samples were obtained from the ongoing ImmuneRACE study (first 160 participants) and from about 1,300 subjects provided by 6 global collaborators. Where available, HLA class I and class II types were taken from metadata supplied by the sample provider and were not determined by assay-based typing. Deeply sampled blood TCRbeta repertoires from subjects exposed to, actively infected with, or recovered from COVID-19 were included in the dataset. What the work shows at the level of the full study, not this receptor alone: The amount of clinical and demographic metadata varied by source and participant and was provided uncurated.

Another Seattle source contributed samples from volunteer blood donors who had recovered from COVID-19. Whole blood was collected in K2EDTA tubes by collaborating institutions according to the institutions' own protocols. For TCRbeta analysis, collaborator samples were shipped as frozen whole blood, as isolated PBMCs, or as DNA extracted from either sample type. This sequence was found in a man in his forties who had recovered from COVID-19. The chain links TRBV7-2 with TRBJ2-7; 12 middle bases align to TRBD2. The sample was peripheral blood. The CDR3 region has the sequence CASSPSGGARNYEQYF. The nucleotides read TGTGCCAGCAGCCCTAGCGGGGGGGCCCGTAACTACGAGCAGTACTTC.